These 30 T cell receptor beta chains came from one sample sequenced in a study of blood T cell repertoires in COVID-19. The data were produced by immunoSEQ multiplex PCR, yet TCRdb's version contains in-frame clones alone and is incomplete. This sample yields approximately 290,000 clones, of which roughly 88% are seen a single time; approximately 0.94% belongs to the top ten. Material for sequencing was peripheral blood. These receptors all come from a human donor with COVID-19, enrolled during active disease. The donor label of this sample is uncertain.

This clone was detected once. This chain joins TRBV30 and TRBJ1-5, with TRBD1 as a possible D gene (5 bases). V lost 1 base to trimming and J lost 7 bases, with 20 bases between them. The germline gives CDR1 GTSNPN, CDR2 SVGIG (reference sequence). The CDR3 is 16 residues long. The CDR3 nucleotides are TGTGCCTGGAGTGATCCCGGGGGTAGTAGTTGGCAGCCCCAGCATTTT. Translation: CAWSDPGGSSWQPQHF.

This clone was recorded once. The chain has TRBV5-1 and TRBJ1-1, with TRBD1 matching 9 bases. CDR3 length: 15 amino acids. The germline gives CDR1 SGHRS, CDR2 YFSETQ. After removal of 2 bases from V and 4 bases from J, the junction contained 6 bases not matched to a gene. The CDR3 DNA is TGCGCCAGCAGCTTCGGGACAGGGCGGGGCACTGAAGCTTTCTTT. This gives the protein CASSFGTGRGTEAFF. The whole variable domain, remainder taken from reference TRBV5-1 and TRBJ1-1, is KAGVTQTPRYLIKTRGQQVTLSCSPISGHRSVSWYQQTPGQGLQFLFEYFSETQRNKGNFPGRFSGRQFSNSRSEMNVSTLELGDSALYLCASSFGTGRGTEAFFGQGTRLTVV.

The chain joins TRBV3-1 (or the pseudogene TRBV3-2) to TRBJ1-5, with TRBD1 matching 8 bases. Germline V lookup: CDR1 LGHDT, CDR2 YNNKEL (reference sequence). CDR3 length equals 16 residues. J gave up 0 bases and V 1 base, and 2 bases lay outside the gene matches. The chain's CDR3 is CASSQGTGYSNQPQHF. For the CDR3, the DNA is TGTGCCAGCAGCCAAGGGACAGGGTATAGCAATCAGCCCCAGCATTTT.

The gene calls are TRBV19 and TRBJ1-1, with D tentatively TRBD1 (5 bases). This CDR3 is 15 amino acids long. Germline V gives CDR1 LNHDA, CDR2 SQIVND (reference sequence). Trimming removed 3 bases at V and 4 bases at J, with 15 bases between. CDR3 sequence (DNA): TGTGCCAGTAGTATGGGGCAGGTGGGCCCCACTGAAGCTTTCTTT. Protein sequence: CASSMGQVGPTEAFF.

The sample holds a few counts of this clone. This sequence joins TRBV27 and TRBJ2-3, with TRBD2 matching over 14 bases. Germline V CDR1 and CDR2: MNHEY, SMNVEV (reference sequence). V gave up 2 bases and J gave up 0 bases; unmatched junction bases: 7. The CDR3 has 19 residues. The chain's CDR3 is CASSLRGLAGGTSTDTQYF. CDR3 sequence (DNA): TGTGCCAGCAGTTTACGAGGACTAGCGGGGGGAACTAGCACAGATACGCAGTATTTT.

V and J are TRBV19 and TRBJ2-7, with D tentatively TRBD1 (5 bases). Germline V gives CDR1 LNHDA, CDR2 SQIVND (reference sequence). Trimming shortened V by 5 bases and J by 0 bases, and 14 bases separated the two germline ends. The CDR3 sequence is 15 residues long. CDR3 sequence (DNA): TGTGCCAGTAGTCCCACAGGCGTAATCTCCTACGAGCAGTACTTC. It specifies CASSPTGVISYEQYF.

The chain uses TRBV11-2 and TRBJ2-3; 12 nucleotides line up with TRBD2. CDR3 length: 18 amino acids. The V segment lost 3 bases and the J segment 6 bases; nucleotides outside the gene matches: 13. The germline V gene encodes CDR1 SGHAT and CDR2 FQNNGV. Written as DNA, the CDR3 is TGTGCCAGCAGCTTCCCAACACTATGGACTAGCGGGATGGATACGCAGTATTTT. Protein: CASSFPTLWTSGMDTQYF.

This chain joins TRBV27 and TRBJ2-7; 9 bases are a match to TRBD2. Trimming took 2 bases from V and 6 from J; bases not matched to a gene: 8. Germline lookup yields CDR1 MNHEY and CDR2 SMNVEV (reference sequence). This CDR3 has 15 amino acids. The CDR3 DNA sequence: TGTGCCAGCAGTTTAGGGGCGGGAGGGACGGTCGAGCAGTACTTC. It specifies CASSLGAGGTVEQYF.

This clone has only a few counts. The rearrangement joins TRBV19 to TRBJ2-7, with D possibly being TRBD1 (6 bases). V lost 4 bases and J 0 bases, leaving 13 bases between the germline ends. CDR1 and CDR2 (germline): LNHDA, SQIVND (reference sequence). This CDR3 has 15 residues. The CDR3 is CASSKQGLYSYEQYF. The CDR3 bases are TGTGCCAGTAGTAAACAGGGTCTCTACTCCTACGAGCAGTACTTC.

The chain combines TRBV5-1 with TRBJ2-2; TRBD1 aligns across 7 bases. CDR1 is SGHRS and CDR2 is YFSETQ in the germline V gene. The CDR3 is 14 residues long. V was clipped by 7 bases and J by 1 base; unmatched bases: 4. CDR3 in amino acids: CASRGQENTGELFF. Here the CDR3 DNA reads TGCGCCAGCCGTGGACAGGAGAACACCGGGGAGCTGTTTTTT.

V is TRBV11-2 and J is TRBJ2-7, with TRBD1 matching over 9 bases. V shed 5 bases and J 4 bases; nucleotides not matched to a gene: 6. This CDR3 is built from 14 residues. Germline assignment: CDR1 SGHAT and CDR2 FQNNGV. As DNA, the CDR3 is TGTGCCAGCAGCCCAGGACAGGGGTGGTACGAGCAGTACTTC. This translates into CASSPGQGWYEQYF.

The genes are TRBV19 and TRBJ1-1; weak D call: TRBD1 (6 bases). The CDR3 loop spans 14 amino acids. Germline loops: CDR1 LNHDA, CDR2 SQIVND (reference sequence). With 6 bases removed from V and 3 bases from J, the gap between germline ends came to 14 bases. CDR3 sequence (DNA): TGTGCCAGTAGACAACAGGGAGCTTACACTGAAGCTTTCTTT. It encodes CASRQQGAYTEAFF.

CDR3 in amino acids: CASSLASGTDTQYF. The CDR3, as DNA: TGTGCCAGCAGCTTGGCTAGCGGCACAGATACGCAGTATTTT. The gene calls are TRBV5-4 and TRBJ2-3, with a weak D call TRBD2 (6 bases). Trimming shortened V by 0 bases and J by 1 base, and 6 bases separated the two germline ends. This CDR3 is built from 14 residues. Germline-derived CDR1 and CDR2 are SGHNT and YYREEE (reference sequence).

V usage is TRBV29-1 and J usage is TRBJ2-7; perhaps TRBD1 as D (6 bases). V shed 1 base and J shed 12 bases, with 13 bases lying between them. The CDR3 covers 11 residues. The germline CDR1 and CDR2 sequences are SQVTM and ANQGSEA. The CDR3 coding sequence is TGCAGCGTTGAAGTGTTAGGACAGAGGTACTTC. As protein: CSVEVLGQRYF.

The chain joins TRBV5-4 to TRBJ2-2; D remains ambiguous. V was pared by 0 bases and J by 2 bases, with 5 bases between. The germline gives CDR1 SGHNT, CDR2 YYREEE (reference sequence). CDR3 length equals 14 residues. CDR3 sequence: CASSLGSNTGELFF. The CDR3 coding sequence is TGTGCCAGCAGCTTGGGGAGTAACACCGGGGAGCTGTTTTTT.

The genes are TRBV7-3 and TRBJ1-1; 9 nucleotides line up with TRBD1. Germline trimming cut 4 bases from V and 7 bases from J; bases unmatched to any gene: 16. Germline V lookup: CDR1 SGHTA, CDR2 FQGTGA. This CDR3 is 17 amino acids long. CDR3 loop: CASSSTGTGPQGGEAFF. CDR3 in DNA: TGTGCCAGCAGCTCAACCGGGACAGGGCCCCAAGGGGGTGAAGCTTTCTTT.

V and J are TRBV5-1 and TRBJ1-1; D remains unclear. There are 15 residues in the CDR3. V gave up 2 bases and J gave up 0 bases, with 11 bases separating them. Germline V gene lookup returns CDR1 SGHRS and CDR2 YFSETQ. CDR3 loop: CASSLLQSVNTEAFF. Here the CDR3 DNA reads TGCGCCAGCAGCTTACTACAAAGTGTGAACACTGAAGCTTTCTTT.

This clone was picked up a small number of times. J is TRBJ2-5 and V is TRBV30; no clear D gene. V was clipped by 1 base and J by 1 base, with 4 bases between them. The germline V gene has CDR1 GTSNPN and CDR2 SVGIG (reference sequence). This CDR3 has 12 amino acids. CDR3 bases: TGTGCCTGGAGTGAGCTCCAAGAGACCCAGTACTTC. As protein: CAWSELQETQYF.

The gene calls are TRBV12-3 or TRBV12-4 and TRBJ1-4; a weak D match, TRBD1 (5 bases). This CDR3 is 13 amino acids long. Trimming shortened V by 4 bases and J by 5 bases, and 8 bases separated the two germline ends. In nucleotides, the CDR3 is TGTGCCAGCAGTTCAGGGAGGAATGAAAAACTGTTTTTT. Amino acids: CASSSGRNEKLFF.

The V call is TRBV9, the J call TRBJ2-3; 9 bases align to TRBD1. Germline assignment: CDR1 SGDLS and CDR2 YYNGEE. CDR3 length equals 14 residues. Trimming cost V 3 bases and J 4 bases; bases outside gene matches: 3. This CDR3 reads CASSAGQGPDTQYF. Written as DNA, the CDR3 is TGTGCCAGCAGCGCCGGACAGGGGCCAGATACGCAGTATTTT.

This clone is a singleton in its sample. V and J are TRBV30 and TRBJ1-1; D possibly corresponds to TRBD1 (5 bases). The CDR3 has 13 residues. Germline CDR1 GTSNPN, CDR2 SVGIG (reference sequence). V lost 0 bases to trimming and J lost 5 bases, with 10 bases between them. CDR3 loop: CAWSVRGGTEAFF. CDR3 DNA: TGTGCCTGGAGTGTACGGGGGGGGACTGAAGCTTTCTTT.

This clone was seen once. V is TRBV5-1 and J is TRBJ1-4; tentative D call: TRBD1 (5 bases). In germline, CDR1 is SGHRS, CDR2 YFSETQ. Trimming removed 0 bases from V and 0 bases from J, with 15 bases in between. CDR3 length: 18 residues. This CDR3 is CASSLGTSGLATNEKLFF. In DNA form, the CDR3 reads TGCGCCAGCAGCTTGGGGACCTCGGGACTTGCAACTAATGAAAAACTGTTTTTT.

This chain links TRBV11-2 with TRBJ2-7, with D possibly TRBD2 on 6 matching bases. Trimming removed 6 bases at V and 4 bases at J, with 13 bases between. The CDR3 loop spans 13 amino acids. Germline loops: CDR1 SGHAT, CDR2 FQNNGV. The CDR3 coding sequence is TGTGCCAGCAGGGAGGGAGGTATTTACGAGCAGTACTTC. This translates into CASREGGIYEQYF.

Only one count was recorded for this clone. The V gene is TRBV7-2, the J gene TRBJ1-4; 10 nucleotides line up with TRBD1. Trimming at V came to 6 bases and at J to 8 bases, leaving 6 bases not matched to a gene. The CDR3 spans 14 residues. Germline V gene sequence: CDR1 SGHTA, CDR2 FQGNSA. The CDR3 reads CASSRQGAREKLFF. The CDR3 DNA follows: TGTGCCAGCAGTAGACAGGGGGCACGAGAAAAACTGTTTTTT.

The chain carries TRBV5-4 and TRBJ2-1; 9 nucleotides agree with TRBD2. Germline lookup yields CDR1 SGHNT and CDR2 YYREEE (reference sequence). The CDR3 runs to 15 residues. Trimming cost V 0 bases and J 7 bases; bases outside gene matches: 5. The CDR3 region has the DNA TGTGCCAGCAGCTTGGTTTGGACTAGCGAAAATGAGCAGTTCTTC. This gives the protein CASSLVWTSENEQFF.

There are a few counts of this clone. This chain joins TRBV7-9 and TRBJ1-1; the D is unclear. CDR1 SEHNR and CDR2 FQNEAQ come from the germline V gene (reference sequence). This CDR3 comprises 15 residues. Deletions cut 5 bases from V and 0 bases from J, with 13 bases between. The CDR3 sequence is CASSPKERLNTEAFF. CDR3 nucleotide sequence: TGTGCCAGCAGCCCTAAGGAGCGGTTGAACACTGAAGCTTTCTTT.

This clone was counted a single time. The chain links TRBV19 to TRBJ1-5; unclear D gene. This CDR3 is 15 amino acids long. Per germline, CDR1 LNHDA and CDR2 SQIVND (reference sequence). Trimming left V 3 bases short and J 5 bases short, with 14 bases between. CDR3 region: CASSIMGGGHQPQHF. For the CDR3, the DNA is TGTGCCAGTAGTATTATGGGAGGTGGGCATCAGCCCCAGCATTTT.

The V call is TRBV19, the J call TRBJ2-2, with 8 positions matching TRBD2. Germline CDR1 is LNHDA and CDR2 is SQIVND (reference sequence). The V and J ends lost 3 bases and 5 bases, in that order; junction bases with no gene match: 5. The CDR3 runs to 15 residues. CDR3 loop: CASSITGTRTGELFF. The CDR3, as DNA: TGTGCCAGTAGTATCACCGGGACTAGAACCGGGGAGCTGTTTTTT. The whole variable domain, filled in from reference TRBV19 and TRBJ2-2, reads DGGITQSPKYLFRKEGQNVTLSCEQNLNHDAMYWYRQDPGQGLRLIYYSQIVNDFQKGDIAEGYSVSREKKESFPLTVTSAQKNPTAFYLCASSITGTRTGELFFGEGSRLTVL.

The count of this clone is one. This sequence joins TRBV7-2 and TRBJ2-7; 9 bases fit TRBD1. Germline assignment: CDR1 SGHTA and CDR2 FQGNSA. V was clipped by 4 bases and J by 9 bases; unmatched bases: 10. The CDR3 is 14 residues long. The CDR3 is CASSSGQGPLGQYF. CDR3 nucleotides: TGTGCCAGCAGCTCGGGACAGGGCCCCCTAGGGCAGTACTTC.

The gene calls are TRBV5-4 and TRBJ1-2, with D possibly TRBD1 on 6 matching bases. Trimming removed 1 base at V and 1 base at J, with 14 bases between. Germline V lookup: CDR1 SGHNT, CDR2 YYREEE (reference sequence). This CDR3 spans 16 amino acids. The DNA for the CDR3 is TGTGCCAGCAGCTTGCTTCGATACAGGGATAACTATGGCTACACCTTC. It yields the protein CASSLLRYRDNYGYTF.